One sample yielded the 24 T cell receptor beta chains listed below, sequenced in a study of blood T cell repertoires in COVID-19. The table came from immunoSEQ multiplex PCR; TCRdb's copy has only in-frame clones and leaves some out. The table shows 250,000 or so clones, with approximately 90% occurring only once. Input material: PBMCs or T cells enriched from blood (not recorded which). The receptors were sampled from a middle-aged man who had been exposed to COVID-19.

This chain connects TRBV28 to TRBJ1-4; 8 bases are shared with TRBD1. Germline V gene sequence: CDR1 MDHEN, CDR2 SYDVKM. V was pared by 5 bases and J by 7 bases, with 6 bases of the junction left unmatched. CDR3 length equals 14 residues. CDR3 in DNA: TGTGCCAGCAGTCCAGGACAGGGTCCTGAAAAACTGTTTTTT. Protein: CASSPGQGPEKLFF.

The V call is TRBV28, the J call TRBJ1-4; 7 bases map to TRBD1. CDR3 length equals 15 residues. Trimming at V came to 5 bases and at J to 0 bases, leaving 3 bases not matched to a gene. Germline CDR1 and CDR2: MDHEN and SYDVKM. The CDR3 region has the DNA TGTGCCAGCAGTCCCGGGACAGCAACTAATGAAAAACTGTTTTTT. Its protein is CASSPGTATNEKLFF.

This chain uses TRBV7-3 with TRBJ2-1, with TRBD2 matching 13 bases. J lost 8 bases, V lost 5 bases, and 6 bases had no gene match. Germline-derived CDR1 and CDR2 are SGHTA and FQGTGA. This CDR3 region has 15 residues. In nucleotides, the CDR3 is TGTGCCAGCAGCCCGGGACTAGCGGGATCCGATGAGCAGTTCTTC. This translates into CASSPGLAGSDEQFF.

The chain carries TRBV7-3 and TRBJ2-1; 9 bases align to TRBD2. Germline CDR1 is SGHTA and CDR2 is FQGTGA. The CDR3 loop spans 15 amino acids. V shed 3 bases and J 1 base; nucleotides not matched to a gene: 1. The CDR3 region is CASSFAGGSYNEQFF. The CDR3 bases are TGTGCCAGCAGCTTCGCGGGGGGGTCCTACAATGAGCAGTTCTTC.

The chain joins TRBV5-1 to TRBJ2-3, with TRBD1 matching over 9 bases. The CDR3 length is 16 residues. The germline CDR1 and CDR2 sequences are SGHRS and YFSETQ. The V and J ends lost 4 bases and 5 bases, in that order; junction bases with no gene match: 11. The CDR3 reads CASSRARQGGIDTQYF. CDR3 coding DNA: TGCGCCAGCAGCAGGGCCCGACAGGGGGGGATAGATACGCAGTATTTT.

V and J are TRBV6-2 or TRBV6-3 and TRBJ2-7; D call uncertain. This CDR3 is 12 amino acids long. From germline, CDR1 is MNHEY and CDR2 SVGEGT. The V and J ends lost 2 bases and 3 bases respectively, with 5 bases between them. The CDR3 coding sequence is TGTGCCAGCAGTTACACTTACTACGAGCAGTACTTC. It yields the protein CASSYTYYEQYF.

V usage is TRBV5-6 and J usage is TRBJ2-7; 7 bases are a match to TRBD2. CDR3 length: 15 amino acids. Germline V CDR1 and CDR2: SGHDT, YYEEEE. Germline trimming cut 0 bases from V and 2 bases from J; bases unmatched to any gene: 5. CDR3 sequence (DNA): TGTGCCAGCAGCTTGGAATCCAGCGGGACCTACGAGCAGTACTTC. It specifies CASSLESSGTYEQYF.

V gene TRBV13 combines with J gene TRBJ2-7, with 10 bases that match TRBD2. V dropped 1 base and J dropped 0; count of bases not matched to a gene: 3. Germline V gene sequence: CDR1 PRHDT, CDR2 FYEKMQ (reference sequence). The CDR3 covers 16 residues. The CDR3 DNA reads TGTGCCAGCAGCTTAGTGCGGACTAGCGGCTCCTACGAGCAGTACTTC. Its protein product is CASSLVRTSGSYEQYF.

CDR3 bases: TGTGCCAGCATCCAGGGAGGTTACGGCACCGGGGAGCTGTTTTTT. Translated, it gives CASIQGGYGTGELFF. The V and J genes are TRBV28 and TRBJ2-2, with a tentative D call TRBD2 (6 bases). The germline V gene has CDR1 MDHEN and CDR2 SYDVKM. The CDR3 consists of 15 residues. Trimming shortened V by 7 bases and J by 4 bases, and 16 bases separated the two germline ends.

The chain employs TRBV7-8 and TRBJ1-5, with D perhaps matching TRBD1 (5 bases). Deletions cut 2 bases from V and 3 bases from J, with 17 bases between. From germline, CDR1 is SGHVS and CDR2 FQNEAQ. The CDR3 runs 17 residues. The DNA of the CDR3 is TGTGCCAGCAGCTTAATTGGGAGGAGGGGACTCAATCAGCCCCAGCATTTT. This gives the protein CASSLIGRRGLNQPQHF.

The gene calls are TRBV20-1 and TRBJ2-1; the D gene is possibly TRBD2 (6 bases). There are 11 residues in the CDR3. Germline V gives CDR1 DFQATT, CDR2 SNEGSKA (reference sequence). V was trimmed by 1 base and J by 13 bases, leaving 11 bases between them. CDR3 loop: CSARVGGLQFF. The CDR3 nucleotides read TGCAGTGCTAGAGTCGGGGGTTTACAGTTCTTC.

Written as DNA, the CDR3 is TGTGCCAGCAGCTTGGGGGTAGCGGGAGTGACGGCCTATGAGCAGTTCTTC. Translation: CASSLGVAGVTAYEQFF. J is TRBJ2-1 and V is TRBV7-6, with 9 bases fitting TRBD2. There are 17 residues in the CDR3. J gave up 8 bases and V 3 bases, and 14 bases lay outside the gene matches. Per germline, CDR1 SGHVS and CDR2 FNYEAQ.

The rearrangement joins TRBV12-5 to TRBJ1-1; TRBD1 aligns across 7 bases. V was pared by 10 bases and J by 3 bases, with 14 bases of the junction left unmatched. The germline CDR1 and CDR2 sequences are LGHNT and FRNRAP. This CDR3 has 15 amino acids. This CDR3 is CAIPPGTELHTEAFF. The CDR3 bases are TGTGCTATACCTCCCGGGACAGAGTTACACACTGAAGCTTTCTTT.

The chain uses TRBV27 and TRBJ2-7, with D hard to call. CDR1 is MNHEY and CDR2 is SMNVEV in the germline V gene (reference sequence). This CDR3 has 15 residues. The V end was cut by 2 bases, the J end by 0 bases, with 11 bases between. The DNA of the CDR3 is TGTGCCAGCAGTTTAGGCCACACGAACTCCTACGAGCAGTACTTC. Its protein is CASSLGHTNSYEQYF.

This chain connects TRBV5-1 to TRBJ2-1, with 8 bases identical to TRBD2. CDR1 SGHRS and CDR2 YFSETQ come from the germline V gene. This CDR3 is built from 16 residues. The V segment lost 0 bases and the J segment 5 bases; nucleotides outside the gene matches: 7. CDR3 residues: CASSLVLAGPDNEQFF. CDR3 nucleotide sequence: TGCGCCAGCAGCTTGGTGCTAGCGGGTCCCGACAATGAGCAGTTCTTC.

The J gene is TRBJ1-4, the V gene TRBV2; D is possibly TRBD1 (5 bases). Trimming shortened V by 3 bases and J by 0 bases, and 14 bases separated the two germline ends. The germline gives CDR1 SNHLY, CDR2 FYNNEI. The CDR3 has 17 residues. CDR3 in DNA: TGTGCCAGCAGTGACGATAGCAGGGACTCAACTAATGAAAAACTGTTTTTT. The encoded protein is CASSDDSRDSTNEKLFF.

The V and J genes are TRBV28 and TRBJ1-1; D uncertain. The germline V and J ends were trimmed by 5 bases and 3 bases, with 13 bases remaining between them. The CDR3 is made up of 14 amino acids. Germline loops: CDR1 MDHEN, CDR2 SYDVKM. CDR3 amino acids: CASSIRNSDTEAFF. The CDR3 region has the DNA TGTGCCAGCAGTATAAGAAACTCGGACACTGAAGCTTTCTTT. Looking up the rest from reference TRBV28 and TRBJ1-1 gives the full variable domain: DVKVTQSSRYLVKRTGEKVFLECVQDMDHENMFWYRQDPGLGLRLIYFSYDVKMKEKGDIPEGYSVSREKKERFSLILESASTNQTSMYLCASSIRNSDTEAFFGQGTRLTVV.

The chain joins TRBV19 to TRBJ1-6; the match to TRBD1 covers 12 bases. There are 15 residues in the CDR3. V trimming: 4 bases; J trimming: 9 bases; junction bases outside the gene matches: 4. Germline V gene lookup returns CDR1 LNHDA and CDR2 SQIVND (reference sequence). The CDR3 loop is CASSTRDRGPSPLHF. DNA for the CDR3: TGTGCCAGTAGTACCAGGGACAGGGGGCCTTCACCCCTCCACTTT.

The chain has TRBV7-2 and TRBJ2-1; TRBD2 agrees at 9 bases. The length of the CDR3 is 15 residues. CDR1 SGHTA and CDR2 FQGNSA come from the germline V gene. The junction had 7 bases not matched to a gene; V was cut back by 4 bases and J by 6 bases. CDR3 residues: CASSSVAGASNEQFF. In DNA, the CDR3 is TGTGCCAGCAGCTCTGTAGCGGGAGCTTCCAATGAGCAGTTCTTC.

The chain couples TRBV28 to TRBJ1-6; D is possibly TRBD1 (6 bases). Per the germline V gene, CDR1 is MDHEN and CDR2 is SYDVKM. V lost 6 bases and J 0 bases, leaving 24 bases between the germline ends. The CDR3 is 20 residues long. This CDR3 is CASRLNPRDTKSSYNSPLHF. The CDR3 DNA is TGTGCCAGCAGACTAAACCCCCGGGACACAAAGAGCTCCTATAATTCACCCCTCCACTTT.

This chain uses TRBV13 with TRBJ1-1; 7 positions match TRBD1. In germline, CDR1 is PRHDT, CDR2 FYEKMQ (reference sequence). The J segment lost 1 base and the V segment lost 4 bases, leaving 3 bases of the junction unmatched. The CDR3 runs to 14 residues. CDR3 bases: TGTGCCAGCAGCTCAGGGACAGAGAACACTGAAGCTTTCTTT. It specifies CASSSGTENTEAFF.

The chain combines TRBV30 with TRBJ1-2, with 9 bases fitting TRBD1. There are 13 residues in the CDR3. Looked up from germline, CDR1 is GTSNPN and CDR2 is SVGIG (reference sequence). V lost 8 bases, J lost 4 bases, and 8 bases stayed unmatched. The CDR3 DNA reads TGTGCCAGTTTACAGGGGGCGACCTATGGCTACACCTTC. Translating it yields CASLQGATYGYTF.

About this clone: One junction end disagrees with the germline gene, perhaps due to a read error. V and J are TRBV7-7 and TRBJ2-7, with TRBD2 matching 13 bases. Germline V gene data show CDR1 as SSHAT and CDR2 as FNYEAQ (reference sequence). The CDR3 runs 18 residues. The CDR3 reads CASSPGLEGTSGKNEQYF. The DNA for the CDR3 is TGTGCTAGCAGCCCGGGCTTAGAGGGGACTAGCGGGAAGAACGAGCAGTACTTC.

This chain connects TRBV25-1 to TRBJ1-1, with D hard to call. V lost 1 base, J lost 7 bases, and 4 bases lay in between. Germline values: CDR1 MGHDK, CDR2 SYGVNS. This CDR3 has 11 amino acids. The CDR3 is CASSELDEAFF. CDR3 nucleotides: TGTGCCAGCAGTGAATTAGATGAAGCTTTCTTT. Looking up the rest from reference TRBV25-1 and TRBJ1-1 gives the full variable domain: EADIYQTPRYLVIGTGKKITLECSQTMGHDKMYWYQQDPGMELHLIHYSYGVNSTEKGDLSSESTVSRIRTEHFPLTLESARPSHTSQYLCASSELDEAFFGQGTRLTVV.